A single sample is the source of the 11 T cell receptor beta chains below, sequenced in a study of identical twins. TCRdb re-analysed the 5' RACE reads in MiXCR, keeping a single row per CDR3 protein. The data show roughly 470,000 distinct CDR3 sequences, roughly an eighth seen once. These same data were also listed under a study on yellow fever vaccine responses in identical twins.

Sequenced material: CD4+ T cells sorted from blood. These receptors were taken from a woman aged 18 to 35 in good health.

This clonotype was counted once. The chain uses TRBV29-1 and TRBJ1-6; TRBD1 is a possible D gene (5 bases). The germline V gene has CDR1 SQVTM and CDR2 ANQGSEA. The CDR3 is 14 residues long. V was clipped by 8 bases and J by 4 bases, with 15 bases between them. CDR3 DNA sequence: TGCAGCTTCACCACCGGGGCATATAATTCACCCCTCCACTTT. Its protein is CSFTTGAYNSPLHF.

This clonotype was counted a single time. The chain recombines TRBV7-9 with TRBJ1-4; TRBD1 matches at 7 bases. The J segment lost 8 bases and the V segment lost 5 bases, leaving 11 bases of the junction unmatched. The CDR3 extends over 15 amino acids. From germline, CDR1 is SEHNR and CDR2 FQNEAQ (reference sequence). The CDR3 region has the DNA TGTGCCAGCAGCAATGGGGACAGCACGGGGGAAAAACTGTTTTTT. Translating gives CASSNGDSTGEKLFF.

In its sample, this clonotype was seen many times. The rearrangement links TRBV20-1 to TRBJ1-4; 8 positions match TRBD1. Per germline, CDR1 DFQATT and CDR2 SNEGSKA (reference sequence). The CDR3 runs to 12 residues. V shed 6 bases, J shed 15 bases, and the junction held 12 bases outside the gene matches. DNA of the CDR3: TGCAGTGCCACCCATTTACAGGGGGTTTTGTTTTTT. This encodes CSATHLQGVLFF.

V gene TRBV2 combines with J gene TRBJ2-7, with D possibly matching TRBD1 (6 bases). This CDR3 has 14 amino acids. The V end was cut by 6 bases, the J end by 2 bases, with 14 bases between. Germline loops: CDR1 SNHLY, CDR2 FYNNEI. The CDR3 DNA is TGTGCCAGCAGGGTCGGACAGCCAACCTACGAGCAGTACTTC. Protein product: CASRVGQPTYEQYF.

The chain employs TRBV10-1 and TRBJ2-1, with TRBD2 identical over 8 bases. J gave up 8 bases and V 3 bases, and 9 bases lay outside the gene matches. CDR1 is WNHNN, CDR2 SYGVQD, per germline (reference sequence). The CDR3 covers 15 residues. DNA of the CDR3: TGCGCCAGCAGTGACGGGACTAGTGGGGCCTATGAGCAGTTCTTC. Translated: CASSDGTSGAYEQFF.

There are a few counts of this clonotype. The CDR3 bases are TGTGCCACCAGTGATTCTGCACTAGCGGGGAGCCTGGAGGAGCTGTTTTTT. Amino acid sequence: CATSDSALAGSLEELFF. The chain is built from TRBV24-1 and TRBJ2-2; 10 nucleotides match TRBD2. From germline, CDR1 is KGHDR and CDR2 SFDVKD. CDR3 length: 17 residues. Trimming took 2 bases from V and 10 from J; bases not matched to a gene: 12.

The chain has TRBV20-1 and TRBJ2-7; a possible D gene is TRBD1 (5 bases). Germline CDR1 is DFQATT and CDR2 is SNEGSKA (reference sequence). The CDR3 sequence is 16 residues long. V shed 3 bases and J shed 6 bases, with 24 bases lying between them. The CDR3 sequence is CSARSTTDPLRGEQYF. The CDR3 region has the DNA TGCAGTGCTAGGAGTACGACGGATCCCCTTAGGGGCGAGCAGTACTTC.

A few counts support this clonotype. The chain joins TRBV30 to TRBJ2-5; D gene ambiguous. The germline CDR1 and CDR2 sequences are GTSNPN and SVGIG (reference sequence). Trimming shortened V by 1 base and J by 5 bases, and 5 bases separated the two germline ends. The CDR3 is 11 residues long. DNA of the CDR3: TGTGCCTGGAGTGCTGGGGAGACCCAGTACTTC. Translated: CAWSAGETQYF.

This clonotype appeared many times. The rearrangement uses TRBV7-9 and TRBJ1-2; 10 positions agree with TRBD1. Germline assignment: CDR1 SEHNR and CDR2 FQNEAQ (reference sequence). This CDR3 is 15 amino acids long. Germline trimming cut 5 bases from V and 2 bases from J; bases unmatched to any gene: 5. Here the CDR3 DNA reads TGTGCCAGCAGCCTGCCGGGACAGGGGAACTATGGCTACACCTTC. Encoded protein: CASSLPGQGNYGYTF.

The chain employs TRBV20-1 and TRBJ2-1, with 9 bases aligning to TRBD2. CDR1 and CDR2 from the germline V gene are DFQATT and SNEGSKA (reference sequence). This CDR3 comprises 13 residues. Trimming cost V 3 bases and J 9 bases; bases outside gene matches: 6. CDR3 loop: CSASRLAGTEQFF. In DNA, the CDR3 is TGCAGTGCTAGTCGCCTAGCGGGAACTGAGCAGTTCTTC.

The chain is built from TRBV6-1 and TRBJ2-5; tentative D call: TRBD2 (6 bases). Germline CDR1 and CDR2: MNHNS and SASEGT. Trimming pared 5 bases from V and 5 bases from J, leaving 12 bases between. This CDR3 has 13 amino acids. This CDR3 is CASSRGTMETQYF. The CDR3 coding sequence is TGTGCCAGCAGTCGCGGGACGATGGAGACCCAGTACTTC.